This T cell receptor (beta chain) is from a study of blood T cell repertoires in COVID-19. Study summary: The United States, Italy and Spain supplied acute and convalescent COVID-19 samples.

Germline values: CDR1 LNHNV, CDR2 YYDKDF (reference sequence). The V end was cut by 0 bases, the J end by 3 bases, with 17 bases between. The CDR3 has 17 residues. Authors' methods: Amplification of reference gene primers provided the estimated nucleated cell counts. Clones were sequenced by immunoSEQ multiplex PCR, and TCRdb holds only the in-frame ones, with some missing. From that table come the V and J calls and clone size; the DNA was used to work out D and trimming. The table shows more than 110,000 clones, with 70% to 90% occurring only once. The receptor's source is a woman aged 80 or older with acute or convalescent COVID-19. J is TRBJ1-2 and V is TRBV15; a possible D gene is TRBD1 (6 bases). What was sequenced was peripheral blood. CDR3 region: CATSRDTGAGAYYGYTF. CDR3 DNA sequence: TGTGCCACCAGCAGAGATACGGGTGCAGGGGCTTACTATGGCTACACCTTC.